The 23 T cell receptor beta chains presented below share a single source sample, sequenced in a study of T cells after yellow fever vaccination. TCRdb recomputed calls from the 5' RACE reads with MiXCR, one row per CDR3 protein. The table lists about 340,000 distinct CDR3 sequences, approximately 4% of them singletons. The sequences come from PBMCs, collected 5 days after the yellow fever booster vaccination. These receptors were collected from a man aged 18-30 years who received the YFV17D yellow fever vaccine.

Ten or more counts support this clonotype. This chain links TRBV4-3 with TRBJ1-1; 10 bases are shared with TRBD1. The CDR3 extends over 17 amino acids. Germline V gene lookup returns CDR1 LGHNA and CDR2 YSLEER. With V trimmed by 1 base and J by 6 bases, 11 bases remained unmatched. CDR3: CASSQGGPGQGIAEAFF. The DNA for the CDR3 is TGCGCCAGCAGCCAAGGAGGCCCGGGACAGGGGATCGCTGAAGCTTTCTTT.

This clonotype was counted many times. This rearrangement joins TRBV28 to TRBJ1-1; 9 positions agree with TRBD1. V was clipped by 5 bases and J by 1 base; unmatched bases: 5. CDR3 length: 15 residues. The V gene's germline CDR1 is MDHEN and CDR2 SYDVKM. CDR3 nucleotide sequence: TGTGCCAGCAGTACCCCGGGACAGGGGAACACTGAAGCTTTCTTT. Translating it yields CASSTPGQGNTEAFF.

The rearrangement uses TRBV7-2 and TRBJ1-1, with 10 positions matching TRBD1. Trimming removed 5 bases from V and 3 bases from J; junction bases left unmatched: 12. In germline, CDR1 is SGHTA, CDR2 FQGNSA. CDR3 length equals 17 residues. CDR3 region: CASSPLWDRGPHTEAFF. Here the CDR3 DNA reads TGTGCCAGCAGCCCCTTGTGGGACAGGGGTCCACACACTGAAGCTTTCTTT.

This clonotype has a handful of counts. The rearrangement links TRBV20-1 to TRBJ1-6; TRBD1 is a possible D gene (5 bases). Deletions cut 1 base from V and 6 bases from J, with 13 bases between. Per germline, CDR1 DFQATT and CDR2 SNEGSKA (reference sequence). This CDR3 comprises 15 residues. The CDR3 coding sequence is TGCAGTGCTAGAGGGGACCTAACCGTTAATTCACCCCTCCACTTT. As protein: CSARGDLTVNSPLHF.

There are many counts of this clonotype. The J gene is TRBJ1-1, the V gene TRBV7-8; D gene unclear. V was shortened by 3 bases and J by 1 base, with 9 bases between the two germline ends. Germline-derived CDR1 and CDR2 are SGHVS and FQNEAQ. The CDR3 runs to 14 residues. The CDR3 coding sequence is TGTGCCAGCAGCTTTAGGGAGGGGAACACTGAAGCTTTCTTT. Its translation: CASSFREGNTEAFF.

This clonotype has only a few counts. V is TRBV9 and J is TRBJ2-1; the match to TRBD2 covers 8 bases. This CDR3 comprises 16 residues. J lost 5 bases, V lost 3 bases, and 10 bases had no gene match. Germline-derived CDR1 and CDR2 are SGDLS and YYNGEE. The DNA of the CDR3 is TGTGCCAGCAGCGACCCCTCCGGACTAGCTAACAATGAGCAGTTCTTC. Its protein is CASSDPSGLANNEQFF.

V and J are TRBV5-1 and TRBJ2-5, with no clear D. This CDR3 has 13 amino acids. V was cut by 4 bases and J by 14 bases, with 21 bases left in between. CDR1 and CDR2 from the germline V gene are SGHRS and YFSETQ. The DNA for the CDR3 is TGCGCCAGCAGCACAGAATTGGCTACAGCTAAATACTTC. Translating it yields CASSTELATAKYF. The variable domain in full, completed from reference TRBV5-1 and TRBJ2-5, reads KAGVTQTPRYLIKTRGQQVTLSCSPISGHRSVSWYQQTPGQGLQFLFEYFSETQRNKGNFPGRFSGRQFSNSRSEMNVSTLELGDSALYLCASSTELATAKYFGPGTRLLVL.

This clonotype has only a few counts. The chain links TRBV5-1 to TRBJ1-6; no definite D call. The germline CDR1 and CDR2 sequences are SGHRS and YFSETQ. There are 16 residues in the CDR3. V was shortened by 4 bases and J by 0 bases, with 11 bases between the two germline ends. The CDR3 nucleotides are TGCGCCAGCAGCCCGGGATCAAGCTCCTATAATTCACCCCTCCACTTT. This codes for CASSPGSSSYNSPLHF. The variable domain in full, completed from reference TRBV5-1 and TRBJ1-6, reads KAGVTQTPRYLIKTRGQQVTLSCSPISGHRSVSWYQQTPGQGLQFLFEYFSETQRNKGNFPGRFSGRQFSNSRSEMNVSTLELGDSALYLCASSPGSSSYNSPLHFGNGTRLTVT.

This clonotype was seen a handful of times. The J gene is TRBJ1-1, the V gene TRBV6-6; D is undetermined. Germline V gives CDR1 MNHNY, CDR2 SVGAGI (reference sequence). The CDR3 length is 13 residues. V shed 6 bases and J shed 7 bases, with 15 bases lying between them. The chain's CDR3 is CASSAGRVGEAFF. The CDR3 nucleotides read TGTGCCAGCAGCGCCGGGAGGGTTGGTGAAGCTTTCTTT.

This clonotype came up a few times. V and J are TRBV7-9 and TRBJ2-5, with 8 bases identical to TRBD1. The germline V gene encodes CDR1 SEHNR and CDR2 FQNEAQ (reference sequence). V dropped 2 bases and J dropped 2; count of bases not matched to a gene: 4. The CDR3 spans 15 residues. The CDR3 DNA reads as TGTGCCAGCAGCTTACGCCAGGGGGCTCAAGAGACCCAGTACTTC. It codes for CASSLRQGAQETQYF.

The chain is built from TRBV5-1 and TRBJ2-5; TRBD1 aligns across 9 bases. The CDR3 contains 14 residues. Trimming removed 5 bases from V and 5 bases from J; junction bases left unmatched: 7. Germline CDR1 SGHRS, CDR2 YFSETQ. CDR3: CASRLGTGMETQYF. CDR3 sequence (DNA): TGCGCCAGCAGACTCGGGACAGGGATGGAGACCCAGTACTTC.

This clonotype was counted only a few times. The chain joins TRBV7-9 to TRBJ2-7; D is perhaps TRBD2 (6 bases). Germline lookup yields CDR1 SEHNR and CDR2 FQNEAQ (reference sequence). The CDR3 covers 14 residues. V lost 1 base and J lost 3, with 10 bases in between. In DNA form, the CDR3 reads TGTGCCAGCAGCTTAGGACGGGAGTACTACGAGCAGTACTTC. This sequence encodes CASSLGREYYEQYF.

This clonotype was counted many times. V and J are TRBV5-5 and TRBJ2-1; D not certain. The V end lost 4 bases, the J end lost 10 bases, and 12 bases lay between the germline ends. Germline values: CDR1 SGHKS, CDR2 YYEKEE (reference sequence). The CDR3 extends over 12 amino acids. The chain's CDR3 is CASSPAVGEQFF. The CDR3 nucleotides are TGTGCCAGCAGCCCGGCGGTCGGGGAGCAGTTCTTC. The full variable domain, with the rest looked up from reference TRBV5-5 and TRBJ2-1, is DAGVTQSPTHLIKTRGQQVTLRCSPISGHKSVSWYQQVLGQGPQFIFQYYEKEERGRGNFPDRFSARQFPNYSSELNVNALLLGDSALYLCASSPAVGEQFFGPGTRLTVL.

DNA of the CDR3: TGTGCCAGCAGGCGCGGGGGACTAGGTGATGAGCAGTTCTTC. Protein product: CASRRGGLGDEQFF. This sequence joins TRBV6-2 or TRBV6-3 and TRBJ2-1; 8 positions agree with TRBD2. This CDR3 contains 14 residues. V dropped 6 bases and J dropped 8; count of bases not matched to a gene: 9. CDR1 MNHEY and CDR2 SVGEGT come from the germline V gene.

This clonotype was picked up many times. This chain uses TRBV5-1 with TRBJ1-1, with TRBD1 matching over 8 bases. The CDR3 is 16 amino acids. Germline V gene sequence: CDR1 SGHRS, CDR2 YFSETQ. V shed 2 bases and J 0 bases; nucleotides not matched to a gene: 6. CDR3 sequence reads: CASSLQGGLVNTEAFF. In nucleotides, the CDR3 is TGCGCCAGCAGCTTACAGGGGGGATTAGTGAACACTGAAGCTTTCTTT.

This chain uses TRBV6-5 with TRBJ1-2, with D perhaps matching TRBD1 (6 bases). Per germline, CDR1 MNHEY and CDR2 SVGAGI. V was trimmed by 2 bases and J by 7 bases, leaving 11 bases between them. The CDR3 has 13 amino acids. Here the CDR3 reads CASSYATRGGYTF. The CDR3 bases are TGTGCCAGCAGTTACGCGACCAGGGGTGGCTACACCTTC.

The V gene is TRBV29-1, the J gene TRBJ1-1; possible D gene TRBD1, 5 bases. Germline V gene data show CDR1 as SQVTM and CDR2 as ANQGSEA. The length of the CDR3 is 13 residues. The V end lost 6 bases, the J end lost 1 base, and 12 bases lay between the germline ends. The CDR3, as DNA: TGCAGCGTACGCCGGGACGCGAACACTGAAGCTTTCTTT. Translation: CSVRRDANTEAFF.

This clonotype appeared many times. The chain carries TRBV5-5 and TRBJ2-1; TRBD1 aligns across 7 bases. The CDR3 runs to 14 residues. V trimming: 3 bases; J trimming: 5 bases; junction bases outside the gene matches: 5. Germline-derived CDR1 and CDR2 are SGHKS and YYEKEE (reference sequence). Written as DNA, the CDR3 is TGTGCCAGCAGCTGGTTTACAGGGGACAATGAGCAGTTCTTC. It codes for CASSWFTGDNEQFF.

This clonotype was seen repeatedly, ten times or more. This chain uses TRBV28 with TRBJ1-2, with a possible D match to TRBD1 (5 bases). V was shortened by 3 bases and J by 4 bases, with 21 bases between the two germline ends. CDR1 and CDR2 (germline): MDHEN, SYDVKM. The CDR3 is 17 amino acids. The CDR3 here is CASSFHLEGRKTYGYTF. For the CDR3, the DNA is TGTGCCAGCAGTTTCCACCTTGAGGGACGGAAGACCTATGGCTACACCTTC.

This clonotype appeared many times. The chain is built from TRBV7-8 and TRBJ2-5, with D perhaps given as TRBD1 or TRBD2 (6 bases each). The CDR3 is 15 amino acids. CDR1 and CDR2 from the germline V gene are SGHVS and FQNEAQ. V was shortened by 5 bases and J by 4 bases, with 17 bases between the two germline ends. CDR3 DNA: TGTGCCAGCAGCACCGAAAGAGGGGGGAGAGAGACCCAGTACTTC. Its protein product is CASSTERGGRETQYF.

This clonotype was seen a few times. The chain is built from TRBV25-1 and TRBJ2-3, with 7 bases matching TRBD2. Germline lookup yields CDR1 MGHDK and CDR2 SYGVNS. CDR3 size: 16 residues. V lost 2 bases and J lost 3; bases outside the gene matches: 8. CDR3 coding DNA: TGTGCCAGCAGTGAACAGGACGGGGGGATTACAGATACGCAGTATTTT. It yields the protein CASSEQDGGITDTQYF.

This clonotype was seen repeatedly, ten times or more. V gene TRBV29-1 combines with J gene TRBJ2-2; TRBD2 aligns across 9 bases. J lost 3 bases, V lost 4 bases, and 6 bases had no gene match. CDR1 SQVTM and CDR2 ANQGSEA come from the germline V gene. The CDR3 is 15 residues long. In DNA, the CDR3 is TGCAGCGTTGTTAGCGGGGGACGGGACACCGGGGAGCTGTTTTTT. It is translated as CSVVSGGRDTGELFF.

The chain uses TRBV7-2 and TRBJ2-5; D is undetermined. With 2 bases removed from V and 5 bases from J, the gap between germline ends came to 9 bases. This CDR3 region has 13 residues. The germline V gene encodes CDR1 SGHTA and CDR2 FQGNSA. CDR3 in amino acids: CASSLSPEETQYF. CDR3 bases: TGTGCCAGCAGCTTATCCCCCGAGGAGACCCAGTACTTC. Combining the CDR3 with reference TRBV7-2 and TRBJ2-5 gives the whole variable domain GAGVSQSPSNKVTEKGKDVELRCDPISGHTALYWYRQSLGQGLEFLIYFQGNSAPDKSGLPSDRFSAERTGGSVSTLTIQRTQQEDSAVYLCASSLSPEETQYFGPGTRLLVL.